Reported below is one T cell receptor (beta chain). This sample is drawn from a study of blood T cell repertoires in COVID-19. On the study more broadly: Some COVID-19 samples were acute and others convalescent; all came from the United States, Italy and Spain. From T cells, B-cell-depleted T cells, or PBMCs came the material, which was cDNA or gDNA.

In the source study's methods: How many nucleated cells were present was estimated from reference gene primer amplification. Sequenced by immunoSEQ multiplex PCR; TCRdb stores in-frame clones only, minus some. V and J calls and clone size come straight from that table; D and trimming were deduced from the DNA. The data contain approximately 670,000 clones, approximately 90% of them singletons. Sequenced material: peripheral blood. The sequence was collected from a woman between 18 and 29 years old with acute or convalescent COVID-19.

CDR3 in amino acids: CASSIAGTARPNYGYTF. CDR3 DNA: TGTGCCAGCAGCATAGCCGGGACAGCGAGACCTAACTATGGCTACACCTTC. This chain uses TRBV5-6 with TRBJ1-2; 7 positions agree with TRBD1. Germline CDR1 reads SGHDT; CDR2 reads YYEEEE. This CDR3 spans 17 amino acids. The V segment lost 4 bases and the J segment 0 bases; nucleotides outside the gene matches: 12.